Listed here are 22 T cell receptor beta chains from one sample, sequenced in a study of T cells in Graves' hyperthyroidism and ophthalmopathy. Amplified regions were TCR beta CDR3 sequences from RNA transcripts. Using the HTBI primer set, a first-round RT-PCR was run on the TCR CDR3. Each CDR3 protein gets one entry after TCRdb re-called the multiplex PCR reads with MiXCR. The sample consists of some 460,000 distinct CDR3 sequences, 15% to 18% of them appearing once. The sample was blood. The receptors stem from a woman aged 18 to 35 with Graves' hyperthyroidism.

Many counts were recorded for this clonotype. The gene calls are TRBV20-1 and TRBJ2-5, with D perhaps TRBD2 (6 bases). V dropped 4 bases and J dropped 5 bases, with 20 bases sitting between them. The CDR3 runs to 15 residues. Germline V lookup: CDR1 DFQATT, CDR2 SNEGSKA (reference sequence). CDR3 sequence reads: CSATNMGGKRETQYF. DNA for the CDR3: TGCAGTGCTACAAATATGGGGGGAAAGAGGGAGACCCAGTACTTC.

The V and J genes are TRBV28 and TRBJ2-5; D ambiguous. The V end was cut by 4 bases, the J end by 5 bases, with 14 bases between. This CDR3 contains 14 residues. CDR1 is MDHEN, CDR2 SYDVKM, per germline. This CDR3 reads CASSSPVVGETQYF. As DNA, the CDR3 is TGTGCCAGCAGTTCCCCGGTCGTAGGGGAGACCCAGTACTTC.

Points on this clonotype: One end of the junction is discordant with germline, which a read error may explain. The V call is TRBV4-1, the J call TRBJ1-2, with a weak D call TRBD1 (5 bases). Germline CDR1 and CDR2: MGHRA and YSYEKL. This CDR3 spans 13 amino acids. CDR3 sequence (DNA): TGCGCCAGCAGCCCCATGGGGGGGGACGGCTGCACCTTC. This translates into CASSPMGGDGCTF.

This clonotype appeared many times. The rearrangement uses TRBV12-3 or TRBV12-4 and TRBJ2-5; 10 bases align to TRBD2. J gave up 7 bases and V 4 bases, and 9 bases lay outside the gene matches. This CDR3 contains 15 residues. The CDR3 protein is CASSSQAGGRGTQYF. The CDR3 coding sequence is TGTGCCAGCAGTTCCCAAGCGGGAGGGAGGGGGACCCAGTACTTC.

As concerns this clonotype: This may be a read error, as it is one base from a much larger clone. The V gene is TRBV2, the J gene TRBJ1-2; tentatively, D is TRBD1 (6 bases). The CDR3 spans 17 residues. Germline loops: CDR1 SNHLY, CDR2 FYNNEI. The CDR3 bases are TGTGCCAGCAGACTTCCATACAGGGTTACCGGGTCAGGTGGCCACACCTTC. Amino acid sequence: CASRLPYRVTGSGGHTF.

This clonotype was counted ten times or more. This chain uses TRBV12-3 or TRBV12-4 with TRBJ2-2; D not certain. V was clipped by 3 bases and J by 2 bases, with 13 bases between them. This CDR3 comprises 16 residues. CDR3 region: CASSFRLLGNTGELFF. Written as DNA, the CDR3 is TGTGCCAGCAGTTTTAGACTTTTAGGAAACACCGGGGAGCTGTTTTTT.

At least ten counts were recorded for this clonotype. The rearrangement links TRBV11-3 to TRBJ2-1; 15 bases match TRBD2. Germline CDR1 is SGHNT and CDR2 is YENEEA. Trimming removed 1 base from V and 7 bases from J; junction bases left unmatched: 5. The CDR3 loop spans 17 amino acids. The CDR3 is CASSLGGTSGGLNEQFF. The DNA of the CDR3 is TGTGCCAGCAGCTTAGGGGGGACTAGCGGGGGGCTGAATGAGCAGTTCTTC.

This clonotype was seen a handful of times. A read error may explain this, as a much larger clone is one base away. This chain links TRBV6-1 with TRBJ1-4; 8 positions match TRBD1. Germline V CDR1 and CDR2: MNHNS, SASEGT. The length of the CDR3 is 14 residues. The V gene end was trimmed by 2 bases and the J gene end by 7 bases; junction bases not matched to a gene: 3. The CDR3 sequence is CASSETGGGEKLFF. Here the CDR3 DNA reads TGTGCCAGCAGTGAAACAGGGGGAGGTGAAAAACTGTTTTTT.

Ten or more counts support this clonotype. This chain links TRBV7-8 with TRBJ2-7; D uncertain. CDR1 is SGHVS and CDR2 is FQNEAQ in the germline V gene. Trimming removed 2 bases from V and 6 bases from J, with 14 bases in between. CDR3 length: 14 amino acids. Here the CDR3 reads CASSLYPSIPEQYF. DNA of the CDR3: TGTGCCAGCAGCTTATATCCCTCGATCCCCGAGCAGTACTTC. Full variable domain (outside the CDR3, taken from reference TRBV7-8 and TRBJ2-7): GAGVSQSPRYKVAKRGQDVALRCDPISGHVSLFWYQQALGQGPEFLTYFQNEAQLDKSGLPSDRFFAERPEGSVSTLKIQRTQQEDSAVYLCASSLYPSIPEQYFGPGTRLTVT.

This clonotype was seen repeatedly, ten times or more. This chain uses TRBV18 with TRBJ2-3; D uncertain. V lost 2 bases to trimming and J lost 3 bases, with 6 bases between them. CDR1 is KGHSH and CDR2 is LQKENI in the germline V gene. The CDR3 loop spans 13 amino acids. DNA of the CDR3: TGTGCCAGCTCACCATGGAAAACAGATACGCAGTATTTT. It codes for CASSPWKTDTQYF.

This clonotype was seen many times. The rearrangement links TRBV20-1 to TRBJ2-3; D is uncertain. CDR3 size: 13 residues. The V gene lost 7 bases and the J gene lost 5 bases, with 16 bases spanning the gap. Germline lookup yields CDR1 DFQATT and CDR2 SNEGSKA (reference sequence). This CDR3 is CSGKDFRRDTQYF. CDR3 DNA: TGCAGTGGAAAGGATTTTCGAAGAGATACGCAGTATTTT.

This clonotype showed up many times. This chain uses TRBV30 with TRBJ2-2, with D perhaps given as TRBD1 or TRBD2 (5 bases each). From germline, CDR1 is GTSNPN and CDR2 SVGIG (reference sequence). The CDR3 covers 15 residues. Deletions cut 0 bases from V and 6 bases from J, with 14 bases between. CDR3 amino acids: CAWSVGGKSAGELFF. CDR3 nucleotide sequence: TGTGCCTGGAGTGTTGGGGGAAAGAGCGCCGGGGAGCTGTTTTTT.

A few counts support this clonotype. The rearrangement links TRBV6-1 to TRBJ1-3; 7 bases map to TRBD1. In germline, CDR1 is MNHNS, CDR2 SASEGT. The CDR3 extends over 18 amino acids. The ends lost 6 bases at V and 0 bases at J; junction bases unmatched: 14. Here the CDR3 DNA reads TGTGCCAGCAGGCCGCCCCCTGGACAGGATAGCTCTGGAAACACCATATATTTT. Amino acid sequence: CASRPPPGQDSSGNTIYF.

This clonotype was found a few times. The chain carries TRBV30 and TRBJ1-1, with D possibly matching TRBD1 (5 bases). This CDR3 contains 15 residues. The V gene lost 0 bases and the J gene lost 2 bases, with 13 bases spanning the gap. Germline V gene lookup returns CDR1 GTSNPN and CDR2 SVGIG (reference sequence). CDR3: CAWSVGGAINTEAFF. The CDR3 DNA reads as TGTGCCTGGAGTGTAGGAGGGGCAATAAACACTGAAGCTTTCTTT. Based on the CDR3 plus reference TRBV30 and TRBJ1-1, the full variable domain is SQTIHQWPATLVQPVGSPLSLECTVEGTSNPNLYWYRQAAGRGLQLLFYSVGIGQISSEVPQNLSASRPQDRQFILSSKKLLLSDSGFYLCAWSVGGAINTEAFFGQGTRLTVV.

This chain uses TRBV28 with TRBJ2-1, with 7 bases lining up with TRBD2. The germline gives CDR1 MDHEN, CDR2 SYDVKM. The CDR3 is 15 residues long. V lost 7 bases to trimming and J lost 3 bases; unmatched junction nucleotides: 9. CDR3 protein: CASTDRDYLYNEQFF. The CDR3 DNA reads TGTGCCAGCACTGACCGGGACTACCTCTACAATGAGCAGTTCTTC.

This clonotype was seen ten or more times. The genes are TRBV20-1 and TRBJ2-7, with TRBD2 matching 9 bases. Germline CDR1 DFQATT, CDR2 SNEGSKA (reference sequence). CDR3 length: 12 residues. Trimming took 6 bases from V and 6 from J; bases not matched to a gene: 6. Here the CDR3 reads CSAARGGPEQYF. DNA for the CDR3: TGCAGTGCGGCGCGGGGGGGCCCCGAGCAGTACTTC.

As to this clonotype: Being one base from a much bigger clone, this may be a read error. The rearrangement uses TRBV5-1 and TRBJ1-1; possibly TRBD1 for D (6 bases). V shed 2 bases and J shed 5 bases, with 16 bases lying between them. The CDR3 spans 15 residues. Germline CDR1 and CDR2: SGHRS and YFSETQ. The CDR3 DNA sequence: TGCGCCAGCAGCTTAGCGGTAGCAGGGGCGACTGAAGCTTTCTTT. Encoded protein: CASSLAVAGATEAFF.

CDR3 bases: TGTGCCAGCAGGTCGCAGGGTGGGGCCGGCTCCTACAATGAGCAGTTCTTC. This gives the protein CASRSQGGAGSYNEQFF. The chain links TRBV12-3 or TRBV12-4 to TRBJ2-1; a weak D match, TRBD1 (5 bases). V lost 6 bases, J lost 0 bases, and 18 bases lay in between. The CDR3 has 17 amino acids.

Many counts were recorded for this clonotype. The chain couples TRBV5-1 to TRBJ2-3, with TRBD1 as a possible D gene (6 bases). V was trimmed by 3 bases and J by 2 bases, leaving 10 bases between them. CDR1 is SGHRS, CDR2 YFSETQ, per germline. CDR3 length: 14 amino acids. The CDR3 DNA reads as TGCGCCAGCAGCTCAGGGGACCACACAGATACGCAGTATTTT. Its protein is CASSSGDHTDTQYF.

This clonotype was counted ten times or more. CDR3 coding DNA: TGTGCCAGCAGCCAACCCTGGAACACTGAAGCTTTCTTT. Translated, it gives CASSQPWNTEAFF. V and J are TRBV3-1 and TRBJ1-1; D call uncertain. The CDR3 is 13 residues long. V lost 2 bases and J 1 base, leaving 5 bases between the germline ends. Germline V lookup: CDR1 LGHDT, CDR2 YNNKEL (reference sequence).

This clonotype came up many times. CDR3 amino acids: CAISSGGSSYNEQFF. The CDR3 DNA sequence: TGTGCCATCTCCTCCGGGGGGAGCTCCTACAATGAGCAGTTCTTC. The chain is built from TRBV10-3 and TRBJ2-1; 7 positions agree with TRBD2. V shed 8 bases, J shed 0 bases, and the junction held 7 bases outside the gene matches. The germline V gene encodes CDR1 ENHRY and CDR2 SYGVKD. CDR3 length equals 15 residues.

This clonotype was recorded only once. This chain uses TRBV28 with TRBJ2-2, with 12 positions matching TRBD2. The CDR3 runs 21 residues. Germline CDR1 and CDR2: MDHEN and SYDVKM. Trimming at V came to 6 bases and at J to 3 bases, leaving 20 bases not matched to a gene. The CDR3 is CASRPTISFGLAGLDTGELFF. In DNA, the CDR3 is TGTGCCAGCAGACCAACAATAAGCTTTGGACTAGCGGGACTGGACACCGGGGAGCTGTTTTTT.